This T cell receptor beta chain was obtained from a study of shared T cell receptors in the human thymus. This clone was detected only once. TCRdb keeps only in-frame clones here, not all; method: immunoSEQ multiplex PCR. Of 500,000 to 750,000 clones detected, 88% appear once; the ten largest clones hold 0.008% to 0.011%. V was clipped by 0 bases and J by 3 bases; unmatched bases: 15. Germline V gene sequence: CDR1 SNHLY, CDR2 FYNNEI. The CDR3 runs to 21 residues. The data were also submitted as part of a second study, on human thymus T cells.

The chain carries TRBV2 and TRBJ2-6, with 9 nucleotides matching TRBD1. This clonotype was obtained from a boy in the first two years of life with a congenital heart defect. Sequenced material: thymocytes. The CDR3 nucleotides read TGTGCCAGCAGTGAAGCGCCGATCTCCACGGACAGGGGAAATGGGGCCAACGTCCTGACTTTC. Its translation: CASSEAPISTDRGNGANVLTF.